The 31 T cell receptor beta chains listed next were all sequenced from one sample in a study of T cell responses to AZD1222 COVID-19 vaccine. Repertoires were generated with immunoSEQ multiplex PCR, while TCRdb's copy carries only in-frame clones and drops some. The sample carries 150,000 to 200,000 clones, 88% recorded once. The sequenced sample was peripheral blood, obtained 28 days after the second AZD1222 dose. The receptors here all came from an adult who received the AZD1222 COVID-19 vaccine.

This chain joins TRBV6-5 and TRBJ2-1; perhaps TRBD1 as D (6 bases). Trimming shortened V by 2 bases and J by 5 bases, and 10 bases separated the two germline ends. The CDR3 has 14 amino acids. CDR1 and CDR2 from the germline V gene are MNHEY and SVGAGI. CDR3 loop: CASSYPRQDNEQFF. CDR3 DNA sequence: TGTGCCAGCAGTTACCCGAGACAGGACAATGAGCAGTTCTTC.

This CDR3 reads CATSRDGTGQGHRGYGYTF. DNA of the CDR3: TGTGCCACCAGCAGAGATGGGACGGGACAGGGTCACCGGGGGTATGGCTACACCTTC. The chain employs TRBV15 and TRBJ1-2; 9 bases align to TRBD1. The germline CDR1 and CDR2 sequences are LNHNV and YYDKDF (reference sequence). This CDR3 has 19 amino acids. J was trimmed by 5 bases and V by 0 bases; bases with no gene match: 16.

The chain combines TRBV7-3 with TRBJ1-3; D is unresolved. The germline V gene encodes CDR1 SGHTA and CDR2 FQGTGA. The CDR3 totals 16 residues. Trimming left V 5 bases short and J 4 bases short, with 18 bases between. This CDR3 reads CASSRNPGVAGNTIYF. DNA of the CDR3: TGTGCCAGCAGCCGAAACCCTGGGGTGGCCGGAAACACCATATATTTT.

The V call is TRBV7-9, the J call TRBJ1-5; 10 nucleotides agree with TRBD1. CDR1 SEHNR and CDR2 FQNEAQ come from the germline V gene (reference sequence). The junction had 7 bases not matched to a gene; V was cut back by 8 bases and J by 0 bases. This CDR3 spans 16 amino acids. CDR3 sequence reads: CASAGTGVFSNQPQHF. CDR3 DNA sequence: TGTGCCAGCGCCGGGACAGGGGTATTTAGCAATCAGCCCCAGCATTTT.

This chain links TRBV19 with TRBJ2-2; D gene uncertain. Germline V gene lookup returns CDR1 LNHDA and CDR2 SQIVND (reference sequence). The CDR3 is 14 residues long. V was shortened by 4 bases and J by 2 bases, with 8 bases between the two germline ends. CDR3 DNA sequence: TGTGCCAGTAGTACGACTCTAAACACCGGGGAGCTGTTTTTT. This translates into CASSTTLNTGELFF.

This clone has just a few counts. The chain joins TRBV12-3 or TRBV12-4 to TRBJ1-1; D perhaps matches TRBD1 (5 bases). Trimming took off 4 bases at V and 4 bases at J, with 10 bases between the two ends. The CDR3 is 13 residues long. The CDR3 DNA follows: TGTGCCAGCAGTTCCAGGGTAATCACTGAAGCTTTCTTT. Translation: CASSSRVITEAFF.

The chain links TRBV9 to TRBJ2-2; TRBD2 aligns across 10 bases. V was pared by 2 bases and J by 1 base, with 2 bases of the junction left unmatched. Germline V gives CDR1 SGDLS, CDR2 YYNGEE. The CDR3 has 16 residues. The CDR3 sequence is CASSVGLAVNTGELFF. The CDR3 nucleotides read TGTGCCAGCAGCGTCGGACTAGCGGTGAACACCGGGGAGCTGTTTTTT.

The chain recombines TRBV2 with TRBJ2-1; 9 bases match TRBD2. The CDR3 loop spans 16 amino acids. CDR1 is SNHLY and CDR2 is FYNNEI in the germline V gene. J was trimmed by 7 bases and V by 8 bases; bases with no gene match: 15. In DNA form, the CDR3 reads TGTGCCAGCTCACTCCGGCCGGTAGCGGGAGAAAATGAGCAGTTCTTC. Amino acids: CASSLRPVAGENEQFF.

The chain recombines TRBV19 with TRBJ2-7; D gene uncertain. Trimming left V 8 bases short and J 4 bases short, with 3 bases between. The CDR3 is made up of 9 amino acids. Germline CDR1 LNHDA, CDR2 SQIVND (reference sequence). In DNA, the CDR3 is TGTGCCAGTGGATACGAGCAGTACTTC. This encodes CASGYEQYF.

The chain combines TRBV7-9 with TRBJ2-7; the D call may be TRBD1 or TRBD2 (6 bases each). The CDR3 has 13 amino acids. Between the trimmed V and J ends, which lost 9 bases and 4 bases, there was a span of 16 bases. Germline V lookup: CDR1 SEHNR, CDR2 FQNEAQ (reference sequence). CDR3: CASRAGEVYEQYF. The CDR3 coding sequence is TGTGCCAGTAGGGCAGGGGAGGTTTACGAGCAGTACTTC.

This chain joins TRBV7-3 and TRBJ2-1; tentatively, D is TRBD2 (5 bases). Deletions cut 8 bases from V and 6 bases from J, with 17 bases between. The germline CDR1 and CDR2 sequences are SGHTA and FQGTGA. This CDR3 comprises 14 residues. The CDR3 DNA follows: TGTGCCAGCGGGCCAGGCGGGTTGGGCAATGAGCAGTTCTTC. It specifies CASGPGGLGNEQFF.

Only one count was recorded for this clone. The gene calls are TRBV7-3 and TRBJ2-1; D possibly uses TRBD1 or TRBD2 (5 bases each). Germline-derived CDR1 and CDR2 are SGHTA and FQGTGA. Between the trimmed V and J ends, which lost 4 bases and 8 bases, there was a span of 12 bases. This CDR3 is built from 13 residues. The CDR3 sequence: CASSSGRGDEQFF. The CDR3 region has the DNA TGTGCCAGCAGCTCTGGTAGAGGGGATGAGCAGTTCTTC.

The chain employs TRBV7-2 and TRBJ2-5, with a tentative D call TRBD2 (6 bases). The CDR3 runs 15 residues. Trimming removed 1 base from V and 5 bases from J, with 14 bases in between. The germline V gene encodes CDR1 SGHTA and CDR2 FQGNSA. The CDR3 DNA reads TGTGCCAGCAGCTTAGGTCGGGACTTAAGGGAGACCCAGTACTTC. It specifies CASSLGRDLRETQYF.

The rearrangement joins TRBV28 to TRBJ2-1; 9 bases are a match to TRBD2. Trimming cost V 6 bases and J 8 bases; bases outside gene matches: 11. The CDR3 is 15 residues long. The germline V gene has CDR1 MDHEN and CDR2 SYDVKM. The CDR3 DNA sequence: TGTGCCAGCAGAGGAGGCGGGAGGGCCGGCGATGAGCAGTTCTTC. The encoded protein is CASRGGGRAGDEQFF.

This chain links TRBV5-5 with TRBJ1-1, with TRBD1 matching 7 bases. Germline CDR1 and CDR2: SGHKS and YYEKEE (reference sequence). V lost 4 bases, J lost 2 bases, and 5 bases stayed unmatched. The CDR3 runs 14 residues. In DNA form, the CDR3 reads TGTGCCAGCAGCCGGACAGGAGATAACACTGAAGCTTTCTTT. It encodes CASSRTGDNTEAFF.

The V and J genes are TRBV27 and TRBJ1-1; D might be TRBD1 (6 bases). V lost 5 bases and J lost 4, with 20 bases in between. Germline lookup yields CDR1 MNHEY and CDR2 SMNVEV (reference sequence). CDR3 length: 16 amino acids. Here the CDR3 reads CASSPRAGGPFTEAFF. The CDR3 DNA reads TGTGCCAGCAGTCCTCGGGCGGGGGGGCCCTTCACTGAAGCTTTCTTT.

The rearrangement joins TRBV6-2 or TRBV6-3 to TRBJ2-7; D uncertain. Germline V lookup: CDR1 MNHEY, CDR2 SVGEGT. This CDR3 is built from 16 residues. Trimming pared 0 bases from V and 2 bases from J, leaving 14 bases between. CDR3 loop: CASSYSAGVGPYEQYF. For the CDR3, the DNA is TGTGCCAGCAGTTACTCGGCCGGAGTGGGTCCCTACGAGCAGTACTTC.

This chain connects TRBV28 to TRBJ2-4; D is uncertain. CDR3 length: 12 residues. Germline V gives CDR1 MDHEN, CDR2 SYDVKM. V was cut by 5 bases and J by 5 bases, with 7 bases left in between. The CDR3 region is CASSLGENIQYF. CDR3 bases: TGTGCCAGCAGTCTTGGCGAAAACATTCAGTACTTC.

CDR3 nucleotides: TGTGCCTGGGGGCAGGGGGGGGAGCAGTACTTC. Translation: CAWGQGGEQYF. The chain links TRBV30 to TRBJ2-7, with D perhaps being TRBD1 or TRBD2 (7 bases each). The CDR3 totals 11 residues. V lost 5 bases to trimming and J lost 7 bases, with 12 bases between them. Per germline, CDR1 GTSNPN and CDR2 SVGIG (reference sequence).

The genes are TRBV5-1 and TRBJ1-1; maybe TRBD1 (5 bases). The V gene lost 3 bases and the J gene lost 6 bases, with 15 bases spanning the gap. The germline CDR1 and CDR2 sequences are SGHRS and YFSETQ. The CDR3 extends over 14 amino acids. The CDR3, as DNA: TGCGCCAGCAGCTACCCAGACAGTAAAGCTGAAGCTTTCTTT. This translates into CASSYPDSKAEAFF.

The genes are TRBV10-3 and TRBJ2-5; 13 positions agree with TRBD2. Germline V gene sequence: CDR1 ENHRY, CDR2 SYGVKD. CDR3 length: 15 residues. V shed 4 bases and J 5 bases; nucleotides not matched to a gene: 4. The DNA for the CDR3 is TGTGCCATCAGTGTAGGACTAGCGGGAGCGGAGACCCAGTACTTC. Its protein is CAISVGLAGAETQYF.

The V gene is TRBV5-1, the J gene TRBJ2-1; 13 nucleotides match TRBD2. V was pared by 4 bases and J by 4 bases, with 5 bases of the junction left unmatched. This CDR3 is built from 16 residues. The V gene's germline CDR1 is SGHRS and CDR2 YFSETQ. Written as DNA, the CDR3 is TGCGCCAGCAGCACCGGGACTAGCGGGAATTACAATGAGCAGTTCTTC. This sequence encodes CASSTGTSGNYNEQFF.

CDR3 DNA: TGCGCCAGCAGCCAAGCCCTTAGCAATCAGCCCCAGCATTTT. Protein sequence: CASSQALSNQPQHF. V and J are TRBV4-3 and TRBJ1-5; the D is unclear. V dropped 1 base and J dropped 0 bases, with 4 bases sitting between them. CDR1 and CDR2 (germline): LGHNA, YSLEER. This CDR3 region has 14 residues.

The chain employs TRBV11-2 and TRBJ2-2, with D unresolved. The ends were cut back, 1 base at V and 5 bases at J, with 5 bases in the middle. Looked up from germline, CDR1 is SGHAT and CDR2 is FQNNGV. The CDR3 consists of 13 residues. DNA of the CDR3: TGTGCCAGCAGCTTAGTTCGGACCGGGGAGCTGTTTTTT. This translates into CASSLVRTGELFF.

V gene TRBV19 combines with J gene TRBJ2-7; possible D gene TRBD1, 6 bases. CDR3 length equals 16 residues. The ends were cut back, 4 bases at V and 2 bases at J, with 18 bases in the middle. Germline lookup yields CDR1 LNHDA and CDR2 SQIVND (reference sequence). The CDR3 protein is CASSKGHRLLTYEQYF. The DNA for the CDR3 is TGTGCCAGTAGTAAGGGACACAGGTTACTGACCTACGAGCAGTACTTC.

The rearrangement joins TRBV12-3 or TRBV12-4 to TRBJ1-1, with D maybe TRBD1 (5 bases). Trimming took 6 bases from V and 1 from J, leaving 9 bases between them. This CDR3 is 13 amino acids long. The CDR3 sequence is CASSLGGNTEAFF. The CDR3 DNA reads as TGTGCCAGCAGCCTCGGGGGGAACACTGAAGCTTTCTTT.

As DNA, the CDR3 is TGTGCCTGGAGTGTATGGGACAGGGAAAACACCGGGGAGCTGTTTTTT. This sequence encodes CAWSVWDRENTGELFF. The genes are TRBV30 and TRBJ2-2; the match to TRBD1 covers 9 bases. The germline gives CDR1 GTSNPN, CDR2 SVGIG (reference sequence). The CDR3 loop spans 16 amino acids. V shed 0 bases and J 2 bases; nucleotides not matched to a gene: 4.

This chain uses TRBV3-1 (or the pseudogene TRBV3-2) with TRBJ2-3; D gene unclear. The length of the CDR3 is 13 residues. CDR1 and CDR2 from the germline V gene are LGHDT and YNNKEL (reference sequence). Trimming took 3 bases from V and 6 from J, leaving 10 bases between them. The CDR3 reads CASSQPPVDTQYF. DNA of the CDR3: TGTGCCAGCAGCCAGCCACCCGTTGATACGCAGTATTTT.

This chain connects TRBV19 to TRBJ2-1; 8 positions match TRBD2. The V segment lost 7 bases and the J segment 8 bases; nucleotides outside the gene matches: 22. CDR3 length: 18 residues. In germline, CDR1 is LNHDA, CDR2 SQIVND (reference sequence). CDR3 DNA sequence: TGTGCCAGTAAGTACCCTTCACTAGGCGGGAGGATGGGGCATGAGCAGTTCTTC. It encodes CASKYPSLGGRMGHEQFF.

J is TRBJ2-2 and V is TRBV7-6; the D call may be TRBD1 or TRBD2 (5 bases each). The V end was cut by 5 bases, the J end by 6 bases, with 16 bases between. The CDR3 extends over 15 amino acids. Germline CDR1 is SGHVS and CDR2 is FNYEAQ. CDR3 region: CASSLGAGAAGELFF. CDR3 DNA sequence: TGTGCCAGCAGCCTCGGGGCTGGGGCTGCCGGGGAGCTGTTTTTT.

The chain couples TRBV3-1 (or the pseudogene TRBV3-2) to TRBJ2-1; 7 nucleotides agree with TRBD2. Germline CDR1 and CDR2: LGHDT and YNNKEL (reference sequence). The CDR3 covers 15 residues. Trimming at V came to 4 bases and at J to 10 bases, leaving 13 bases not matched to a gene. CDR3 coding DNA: TGTGCCAGCAGCCCCGTCACCACCTGGGGGGGGGAGCAGTTCTTC. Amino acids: CASSPVTTWGGEQFF.